This TCR beta chain was documented in a study of blood T cell repertoires in COVID-19. Turning to the study itself: Samples of COVID-19 (acute and convalescent) were obtained from the United States, Italy and Spain. Sources were T cells, B-cell-depleted T cells, or PBMCs; the material itself was cDNA or gDNA.

In its sample, this clone was seen once. Per the study methods: Estimation of nucleated cell counts was performed using reference gene primer amplification. Sequenced by immunoSEQ multiplex PCR; TCRdb stores in-frame clones only, minus some. That table furnishes V, J and clone size, whereas the DNA furnished D and trimming. The sample contains fewer than 200,000 clones, about 83% of which appear only once. The sequence was obtained from a man between 60 and 75 years old with acute or convalescent COVID-19. Sequencing used peripheral blood.

In DNA form, the CDR3 reads TGTGCCAGTAGTATTGGGGGGCAAGAGACCCAGTACTTC. Translation gives CASSIGGQETQYF. This chain uses TRBV19 with TRBJ2-5; tentatively, D is TRBD2 (6 bases). Looked up from germline, CDR1 is LNHDA and CDR2 is SQIVND (reference sequence). This CDR3 spans 13 amino acids. The V gene lost 3 bases and the J gene lost 2 bases, with 7 bases spanning the gap.